The clone carrying this T cell receptor (beta chain) occurred a few times. As processed by the authors: Counts of nucleated cells, estimated from reference gene primer amplification, were obtained. This table comes from immunoSEQ multiplex PCR, and its TCRdb copy is limited to in-frame clones, with some not included. V and J calls and clone size are as listed in that table; D and trimming were resolved from the DNA. The sample has approximately 110,000 clones, around 83% seen once. The germline CDR1 and CDR2 sequences are SEHNR and FQNEAQ (reference sequence). The CDR3 runs 12 residues. Trimming stripped 5 bases from V and 7 bases from J, with 12 bases between. The data were obtained in a study of blood T cell repertoires in COVID-19. Turning to the study itself: Acute and convalescent COVID-19 specimens originated in the United States, Italy and Spain. The analysed material was cDNA or gDNA that came from T cells, B-cell-depleted T cells, or PBMCs.

The sample taken for sequencing was peripheral blood. This rearrangement joins TRBV7-9 to TRBJ2-7, with D possibly TRBD2 on 5 matching bases. The sequence was obtained from an elderly woman with COVID-19, enrolled during active disease. In DNA, the CDR3 is TGTGCCAGCAGCCAGGACCGCGGGGAGCAGTACTTC. Encoded protein: CASSQDRGEQYF.